This entry describes one TCR beta chain. Its antigen is undetermined. Only in-frame clones appear in the TCRdb table, and some are missing; sequencing was by immunoSEQ multiplex PCR. The sample has approximately 84,000 clones, nearly 85% seen once. This CDR3 spans 13 amino acids. V was shortened by 4 bases and J by 3 bases, with 9 bases between the two germline ends. Germline assignment: CDR1 KGHSH and CDR2 LQKENI. Time point meaning: cycle 4 day 1 (C4D1), after 6 weeks of nivolumab. Every patient had relapsed following autologous stem cell transplantation, and cohorts differed in brentuximab vedotin exposure. This entry is derived from a study of PD-1 blockade in classical Hodgkin lymphoma. Background on the study: Nivolumab dosed at 3 mg/kg went to patients intravenously every 2 weeks.

Points from the study as a whole: Lower baseline TCR diversity marked trial partial responders and progressors. The authors have not defined what causes the repertoire differences, possibly disease activity or prior therapy.

The V call is TRBV18, the J call TRBJ2-5; D is perhaps TRBD1 (5 bases). The specimen was peripheral blood mononuclear cells (PBMCs), collected before the fourth cycle of nivolumab. This receptor was taken from a human donor with classical Hodgkin lymphoma. The CDR3 DNA reads as TGTGCCAGCTCACAATCACAGGAAGAGACCCAGTACTTC. The encoded protein is CASSQSQEETQYF.